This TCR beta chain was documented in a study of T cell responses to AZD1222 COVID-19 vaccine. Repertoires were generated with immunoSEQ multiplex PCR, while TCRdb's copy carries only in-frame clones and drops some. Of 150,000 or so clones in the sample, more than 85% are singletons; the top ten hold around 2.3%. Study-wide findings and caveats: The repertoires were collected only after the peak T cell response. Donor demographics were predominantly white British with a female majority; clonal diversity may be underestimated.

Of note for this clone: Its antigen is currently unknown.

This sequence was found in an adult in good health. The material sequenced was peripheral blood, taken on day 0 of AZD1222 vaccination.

This chain's CDR3 is CASSDLGGLNTGELFF. The DNA of the CDR3 is TGTGCCAGCAGCGACCTAGGGGGACTTAACACCGGGGAGCTGTTTTTT. The V and J genes are TRBV9 and TRBJ2-2; either TRBD1 or TRBD2 may fit D (6 bases each). The germline CDR1 and CDR2 sequences are SGDLS and YYNGEE. Trimming took 3 bases from V and 2 from J, leaving 14 bases between them. The CDR3 extends over 16 amino acids. Complete variable domain (other parts from reference TRBV9 and TRBJ2-2): DSGVTQTPKHLITATGQRVTLRCSPRSGDLSVYWYQQSLDQGLQFLIQYYNGEERAKGNILERFSAQQFPDLHSELNLSSLELGDSALYFCASSDLGGLNTGELFFGEGSRLTVL.